Listed here are 24 T cell receptor beta chains from one sample, sequenced in a study of blood T cell repertoires in COVID-19. Sequencing was performed with immunoSEQ multiplex PCR; in TCRdb, only in-frame clones are kept and a portion is missing. The sample contains under 250,000 clones, 85% to 90% of which appear only once. Sequencing used PBMCs or T cells enriched from blood (not recorded which). These receptors originate from a woman in her 30s with acute COVID-19.

The rearrangement links TRBV4-3 to TRBJ1-1; D possibly corresponds to TRBD1 (6 bases). Trimming removed 4 bases from V and 1 base from J, with 13 bases in between. The length of the CDR3 is 15 residues. The germline V gene has CDR1 LGHNA and CDR2 YSLEER. DNA for the CDR3: TGCGCCAGCAGCCGAACCTCGGGACAGAACACTGAAGCTTTCTTT. It translates to CASSRTSGQNTEAFF.

The chain carries TRBV7-2 and TRBJ2-5; 12 bases agree with TRBD2. V was clipped by 0 bases and J by 6 bases; unmatched bases: 5. In germline, CDR1 is SGHTA, CDR2 FQGNSA. There are 16 residues in the CDR3. CDR3 sequence: CASSLAALAGGKTQYF. CDR3 bases: TGTGCCAGCAGCTTAGCTGCGCTAGCGGGGGGGAAGACCCAGTACTTC.

The V call is TRBV11-2, the J call TRBJ2-1; the match to TRBD1 covers 7 bases. J gave up 4 bases and V 2 bases, and 5 bases lay outside the gene matches. CDR1 and CDR2 (germline): SGHAT, FQNNGV. The CDR3 is 15 residues long. For the CDR3, the DNA is TGTGCCAGCAGCTTATGGGGACAGAGATACAATGAGCAGTTCTTC. It is translated as CASSLWGQRYNEQFF.

V and J are TRBV5-6 and TRBJ2-1; 8 positions match TRBD1. The CDR3 totals 15 residues. The trim removed 0 bases at V and 7 bases at J, leaving 6 bases unmatched. The V gene's germline CDR1 is SGHDT and CDR2 YYEEEE. Here the CDR3 DNA reads TGTGCCAGCAGCTTGGTCTGGACAGGGCTAAATGAGCAGTTCTTC. It codes for CASSLVWTGLNEQFF.

J is TRBJ2-4 and V is TRBV5-5, with 7 bases lining up with TRBD2. The J segment lost 7 bases and the V segment lost 0 bases, leaving 4 bases of the junction unmatched. The CDR3 is made up of 14 amino acids. The germline V gene has CDR1 SGHKS and CDR2 YYEKEE (reference sequence). CDR3 in DNA: TGTGCCAGCAGCTTGGCCGGGGGGAGTAACATTCAGTACTTC. Protein sequence: CASSLAGGSNIQYF.

The V gene is TRBV7-2, the J gene TRBJ1-2; the D is unclear. The germline V and J ends were trimmed by 5 bases and 2 bases, with 12 bases remaining between them. The CDR3 loop spans 14 amino acids. CDR1 is SGHTA, CDR2 FQGNSA, per germline. Here the CDR3 reads CASSARGFNYGYTF. The CDR3 region has the DNA TGTGCCAGCAGCGCTCGCGGGTTCAACTATGGCTACACCTTC.

CDR3 sequence reads: CASSLAGRGDQPQHF. CDR3 bases: TGTGCCAGCAGCTTAGCGGGTCGGGGGGATCAGCCCCAGCATTTT. This chain joins TRBV7-9 and TRBJ1-5, with a tentative D call TRBD1 (5 bases). This CDR3 is built from 15 residues. Trimming took off 0 bases at V and 5 bases at J, with 11 bases between the two ends. Germline loops: CDR1 SEHNR, CDR2 FQNEAQ (reference sequence).

The table lists this clone with a count of one. This sequence joins TRBV27 and TRBJ2-3; 9 positions match TRBD1. Looked up from germline, CDR1 is MNHEY and CDR2 is SMNVEV (reference sequence). Trimming cost V 6 bases and J 1 base; bases outside gene matches: 2. CDR3 length equals 14 residues. The CDR3: CASRGQGGTDTQYF. CDR3 DNA sequence: TGTGCCAGCAGGGGACAGGGTGGCACAGATACGCAGTATTTT.

The V and J genes are TRBV7-2 and TRBJ1-1, with D uncertain. Trimming took 4 bases from V and 3 from J, leaving 12 bases between them. The CDR3 sequence is 14 residues long. Germline lookup yields CDR1 SGHTA and CDR2 FQGNSA. Written as DNA, the CDR3 is TGTGCCAGCAGCTCATCTGAGTCCCACACTGAAGCTTTCTTT. This codes for CASSSSESHTEAFF.

This clone showed up just once. The chain carries TRBV4-1 and TRBJ1-6; D uncertain. Trimming shortened V by 4 bases and J by 9 bases, and 16 bases separated the two germline ends. The CDR3 is made up of 15 amino acids. Germline V gene lookup returns CDR1 MGHRA and CDR2 YSYEKL. Written as DNA, the CDR3 is TGCGCCAGCAGCCTCGGGCCTAGCGAACTTTCACCCCTCCACTTT. This gives the protein CASSLGPSELSPLHF.

The chain is built from TRBV4-3 and TRBJ1-1; possible D gene TRBD1, 6 bases. The V end lost 4 bases, the J end lost 4 bases, and 13 bases lay between the germline ends. Germline CDR1 reads LGHNA; CDR2 reads YSLEER. This CDR3 spans 14 amino acids. CDR3 nucleotide sequence: TGCGCCAGCAGCCCTAAACAGGGCGGCACTGAAGCTTTCTTT. Residues: CASSPKQGGTEAFF.

The J gene is TRBJ1-3, the V gene TRBV30, with 9 bases aligning to TRBD1. The CDR3 runs 13 residues. V lost 7 bases and J lost 3; bases outside the gene matches: 4. Looked up from germline, CDR1 is GTSNPN and CDR2 is SVGIG (reference sequence). CDR3 in amino acids: CASTGGVGNTIYF. DNA for the CDR3: TGTGCCTCAACAGGGGGCGTTGGAAACACCATATATTTT.

In this sample, this clone turned up a few times. This rearrangement joins TRBV12-3 or TRBV12-4 to TRBJ2-2, with TRBD2 as a possible D gene (6 bases). V was clipped by 4 bases and J by 3 bases, with 6 bases between them. This CDR3 spans 13 amino acids. This CDR3 is CASSWGDTGELFF. CDR3 in DNA: TGTGCCAGCAGTTGGGGGGACACCGGGGAGCTGTTTTTT.

In its sample, this clone was seen once. The rearrangement uses TRBV3-1 (or the pseudogene TRBV3-2) and TRBJ2-3; 9 bases map to TRBD2. J was trimmed by 5 bases and V by 5 bases; bases with no gene match: 8. Germline loops: CDR1 LGHDT, CDR2 YNNKEL (reference sequence). The CDR3 totals 15 residues. CDR3 in DNA: TGTGCCAGCAGCAGCGGACTAGCGAGCCGAGATACGCAGTATTTT. Its translation: CASSSGLASRDTQYF.

This chain connects TRBV5-1 to TRBJ2-1; 8 positions match TRBD1. CDR1 and CDR2 from the germline V gene are SGHRS and YFSETQ. This CDR3 spans 16 amino acids. Trimming at V came to 0 bases and at J to 8 bases, leaving 10 bases not matched to a gene. As DNA, the CDR3 is TGCGCCAGCAGCTTGGAAGGCAGGGGGCGTATGGATGAGCAGTTCTTC. Its translation: CASSLEGRGRMDEQFF.

J is TRBJ1-6 and V is TRBV19; possible D gene TRBD1, 6 bases. The ends were cut back, 4 bases at V and 7 bases at J, with 17 bases in the middle. Germline V gives CDR1 LNHDA, CDR2 SQIVND (reference sequence). This CDR3 contains 16 residues. CDR3 region: CASSTRGGHTNSPLHF. The CDR3 DNA follows: TGTGCCAGTAGTACAAGGGGGGGCCATACCAATTCACCCCTCCACTTT.

CDR3 coding DNA: TGTGCCAGCAGCGCGGGCATTTCGAACACCGGGGAGCTGTTTTTT. The encoded protein is CASSAGISNTGELFF. V usage is TRBV3-1 (or the pseudogene TRBV3-2) and J usage is TRBJ2-2; D is perhaps TRBD2 (5 bases). V was clipped by 5 bases and J by 0 bases, with 10 bases between them. The CDR3 is 15 amino acids. Germline V lookup: CDR1 LGHDT, CDR2 YNNKEL (reference sequence).

This chain joins TRBV30 and TRBJ2-5; TRBD2 aligns across 7 bases. The CDR3 totals 16 residues. Germline V CDR1 and CDR2: GTSNPN, SVGIG (reference sequence). Trimming cost V 2 bases and J 5 bases; bases outside gene matches: 14. CDR3 bases: TGTGCCTGGAGTCCCCAACGGACTAGGAGTGCGGAGACCCAGTACTTC. Protein product: CAWSPQRTRSAETQYF.

The chain combines TRBV28 with TRBJ1-1, with TRBD1 matching 8 bases. J was trimmed by 4 bases and V by 5 bases; bases with no gene match: 15. Germline V gene data show CDR1 as MDHEN and CDR2 as SYDVKM. This CDR3 is built from 17 residues. The CDR3 DNA sequence: TGTGCCAGCAGTCAAAACTTAAGCAGGGGGCGGGTCACTGAAGCTTTCTTT. Protein product: CASSQNLSRGRVTEAFF.

The gene calls are TRBV6-5 and TRBJ1-2; TRBD1 aligns across 10 bases. The CDR3 consists of 16 residues. V gave up 4 bases and J gave up 2 bases; unmatched junction bases: 7. CDR1 and CDR2 (germline): MNHEY, SVGAGI. This chain's CDR3 is CASSLTWGQGNYGYTF. The DNA for the CDR3 is TGTGCCAGCAGTTTGACGTGGGGACAGGGGAACTATGGCTACACCTTC.

J is TRBJ1-1 and V is TRBV6-5; tentative D call: TRBD1 (6 bases). The CDR3 is 12 residues long. Germline V gene sequence: CDR1 MNHEY, CDR2 SVGAGI. V was shortened by 6 bases and J by 3 bases, with 8 bases between the two germline ends. The CDR3 DNA follows: TGTGCCAGCAGAAGGGGGTACACTGAAGCTTTCTTT. Protein: CASRRGYTEAFF.

The chain has TRBV19 and TRBJ1-1; 10 bases map to TRBD1. Germline V lookup: CDR1 LNHDA, CDR2 SQIVND (reference sequence). V shed 5 bases and J 5 bases; nucleotides not matched to a gene: 5. This CDR3 has 14 residues. CDR3 amino acids: CASSEWTGGTEAFF. The CDR3 nucleotides are TGTGCCAGTAGTGAATGGACAGGGGGGACTGAAGCTTTCTTT. The whole variable domain, remainder taken from reference TRBV19 and TRBJ1-1, is DGGITQSPKYLFRKEGQNVTLSCEQNLNHDAMYWYRQDPGQGLRLIYYSQIVNDFQKGDIAEGYSVSREKKESFPLTVTSAQKNPTAFYLCASSEWTGGTEAFFGQGTRLTVV.

The V gene is TRBV21-1, the J gene TRBJ2-5; no check of the table's D call, TRBD2, against the DNA was made. TRBV21-1 is an annotated pseudogene. The CDR3 spans 16 residues. As DNA, the CDR3 is TGTGCCAGCAGCAAAGTTAGCGGGGGGGCGAAAGAGACCCAGTACTTC. Its protein is CASSKVSGGAKETQYF.

V is TRBV9 and J is TRBJ2-3; D gene ambiguous. From germline, CDR1 is SGDLS and CDR2 YYNGEE. Trimming took off 3 bases at V and 2 bases at J, with 7 bases between the two ends. This CDR3 has 13 amino acids. The DNA for the CDR3 is TGTGCCAGCAGCGCCCAGAACACAGATACGCAGTATTTT. This codes for CASSAQNTDTQYF.